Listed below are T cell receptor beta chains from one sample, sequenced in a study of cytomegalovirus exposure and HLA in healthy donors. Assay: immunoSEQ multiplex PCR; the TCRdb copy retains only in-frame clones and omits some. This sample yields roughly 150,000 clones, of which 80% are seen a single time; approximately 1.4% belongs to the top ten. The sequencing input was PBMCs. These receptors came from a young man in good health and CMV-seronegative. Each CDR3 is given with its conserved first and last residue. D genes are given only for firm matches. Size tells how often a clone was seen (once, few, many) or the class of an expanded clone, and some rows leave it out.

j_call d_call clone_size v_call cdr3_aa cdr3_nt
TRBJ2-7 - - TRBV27 CASSLLWGGRLEQYF TGTGCCAGCAGTTTATTGTGGGGGGGCCGGCTCGAGCAGTACTTC
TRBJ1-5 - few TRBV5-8 CASSLERRNTRGNQPQHF TGTGCCAGCAGCTTGGAAAGGAGGAACACCCGTGGCAATCAGCCCCAGCATTTT
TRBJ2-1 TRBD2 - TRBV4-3 CASSQGDGGGRRNEQFF TGCGCCAGCAGCCAAGGGGATGGGGGAGGGAGGAGGAATGAGCAGTTCTTC
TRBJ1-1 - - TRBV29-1 CSVTWGGSNTEAFF TGCAGCGTTACCTGGGGGGGTTCGAACACTGAAGCTTTCTTT
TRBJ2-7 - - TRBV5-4 CASSLDLLSHEQYF TGTGCCAGCAGCTTGGATTTATTATCCCACGAGCAGTACTTC
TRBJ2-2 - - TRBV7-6 CASSLGVAANTGELFF TGTGCCAGCAGCTTAGGGGTAGCAGCGAACACCGGGGAGCTGTTTTTT
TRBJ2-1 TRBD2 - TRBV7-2 CASSRRTSGRTILYNEQFF TGTGCCAGCAGCCGCCGGACTAGCGGGAGGACCATTCTCTACAATGAGCAGTTCTTC
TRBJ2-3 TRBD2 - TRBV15 CATSSGGGADTQYF TGTGCCACCAGCAGCGGGGGGGGAGCAGATACGCAGTATTTT
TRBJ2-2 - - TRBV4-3 CASSQDGQTNTGELFF TGCGCCAGCAGCCAAGACGGACAGACGAACACCGGGGAGCTGTTTTTT
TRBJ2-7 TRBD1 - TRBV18 CASSPRQGAIGEQYF TGCGCCAGCTCGCCTCGACAGGGGGCTATAGGCGAGCAGTACTTC
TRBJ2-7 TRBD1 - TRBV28 CASRTGSYEQYF TGTGCCAGCAGGACAGGGAGCTACGAGCAGTACTTC
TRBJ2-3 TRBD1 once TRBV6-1 CASSARDRGWGDTQYF TGTGCCAGCAGTGCCCGGGACAGGGGTTGGGGAGATACGCAGTATTTT
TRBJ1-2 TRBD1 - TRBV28 CASSLGQGAITFWGYTF TGTGCCAGCAGTTTAGGACAGGGGGCGATTACGTTTTGGGGCTACACCTTC
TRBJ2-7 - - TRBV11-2 CASSRRQLAYEQYF TGTGCCAGCAGCCGACGGCAGTTAGCTTACGAGCAGTACTTC
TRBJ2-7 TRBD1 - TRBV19 CASSPSRDRGGEQYF TGTGCCAGTAGTCCTTCCCGGGACAGGGGGGGGGAGCAGTACTTC
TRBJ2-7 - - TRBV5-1 CASSLAGDAYEQYF TGCGCCAGCAGCTTGGCAGGGGACGCCTACGAGCAGTACTTC
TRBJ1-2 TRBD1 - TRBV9 CASSGTGSGSNTYTF TGTGCCAGCAGCGGGACAGGGTCGGGAAGCAACACCTACACCTTC
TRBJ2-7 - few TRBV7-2 CASTPSGFTYEQYF TGTGCCAGCACCCCATCGGGGTTTACCTACGAGCAGTACTTC
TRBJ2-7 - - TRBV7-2 CASSLGALEQYF TGTGCCAGCAGCTTAGGCGCTCTCGAGCAGTACTTC
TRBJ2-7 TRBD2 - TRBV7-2 CASSLATSEAYEQYF TGTGCCAGCAGCTTAGCAACTAGCGAGGCCTACGAGCAGTACTTC
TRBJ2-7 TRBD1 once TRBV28 CASSPQTGGLEQYF TGTGCCAGCAGTCCCCAGACAGGGGGCCTCGAGCAGTACTTC
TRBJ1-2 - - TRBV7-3 CASSIGPGSPDGYTF TGTGCCAGCAGCATTGGCCCCGGGTCTCCGGATGGCTACACCTTC
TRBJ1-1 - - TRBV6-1 CALKRGVDTEAFF TGTGCCCTTAAGCGGGGGGTCGACACTGAAGCTTTCTTT
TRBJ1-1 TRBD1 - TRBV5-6 CASSMGSQGLFEAFF TGTGCCAGCAGCATGGGATCACAGGGGCTGTTTGAAGCTTTCTTT
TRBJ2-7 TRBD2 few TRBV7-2 CASSLSSGAPYEQYF TGTGCCAGCAGCTTATCTAGCGGGGCCCCCTACGAGCAGTACTTC
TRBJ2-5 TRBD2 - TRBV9 CASSVGRLAGETQYF TGTGCCAGCAGCGTAGGGCGTCTAGCGGGAGAGACCCAGTACTTC
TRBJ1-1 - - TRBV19 CASSGPTGYHTEAFF TGTGCCAGTAGTGGTCCTACAGGGTATCACACTGAAGCTTTCTTT
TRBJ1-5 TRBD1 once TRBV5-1 CASSPTDRGANQPQHF TGCGCCAGCAGCCCGACCGACAGGGGAGCCAATCAGCCCCAGCATTTT
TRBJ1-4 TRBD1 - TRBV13 CASSRSGTVEKLFF TGTGCCAGCAGTCGCTCCGGGACAGTTGAAAAACTGTTTTTT
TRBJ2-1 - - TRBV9 CASGSGYNEQFF TGTGCCAGTGGTAGTGGTTACAATGAGCAGTTCTTC
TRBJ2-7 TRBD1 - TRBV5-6 CASSSGTGGAGYEQYF TGTGCCAGCAGCTCCGGGACAGGGGGCGCCGGTTACGAGCAGTACTTC
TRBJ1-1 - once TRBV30 CAWSRDSGNTEAFF TGTGCCTGGAGCCGAGATTCGGGGAACACTGAAGCTTTCTTT
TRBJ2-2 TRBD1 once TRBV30 CAWDHGQANTGELFF TGTGCCTGGGACCACGGACAGGCGAACACCGGGGAGCTGTTTTTT
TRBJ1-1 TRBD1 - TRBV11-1 CASTLTGGVNTEAFF TGTGCCAGCACTTTGACAGGGGGAGTGAACACTGAAGCTTTCTTT
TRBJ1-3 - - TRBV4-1 CASSPSRGALPDSSGNTIYF TGCGCCAGCAGCCCGAGCAGGGGCGCTCTCCCTGACTCCTCTGGAAACACCATATATTTT
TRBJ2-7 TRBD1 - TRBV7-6 CASSLRQGYEQYF TGTGCCAGCAGCTTGAGACAGGGCTACGAGCAGTACTTC
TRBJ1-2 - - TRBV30 CAWSVSGFYGYTF TGTGCCTGGAGTGTGTCGGGGTTCTATGGCTACACCTTC
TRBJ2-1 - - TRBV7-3 CASSPSGEEQFF TGTGCCAGCAGCCCGTCCGGGGAGGAGCAGTTCTTC
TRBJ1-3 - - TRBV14 CASSQSRANSGNTIYF TGTGCCAGCAGCCAATCTCGAGCCAACTCTGGAAACACCATATATTTT
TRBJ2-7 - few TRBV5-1 CASSLAPTAYEQYF TGCGCCAGCAGCTTGGCCCCTACGGCCTACGAGCAGTACTTC
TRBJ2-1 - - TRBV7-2 CASSFFPGAAGDEQFF TGTGCCAGCAGCTTTTTCCCGGGAGCGGCTGGGGATGAGCAGTTCTTC
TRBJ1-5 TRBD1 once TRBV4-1 CASMWWTGSNSNQPQHF TGCGCCAGCATGTGGTGGACAGGATCCAATAGCAATCAGCCCCAGCATTTT
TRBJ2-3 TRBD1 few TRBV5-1 CASNLISPGQRGDTQYF TGCGCCAGCAACCTAATCAGTCCGGGACAGCGAGGGGATACGCAGTATTTT
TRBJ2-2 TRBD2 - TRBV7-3 CASSLMSGRGTGELFF TGTGCCAGCAGCTTAATGAGCGGGAGGGGAACCGGGGAGCTGTTTTTT
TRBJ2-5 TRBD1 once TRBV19 CASSTKTTGDGETQYF TGTGCCAGTAGTACAAAAACCACAGGGGACGGAGAGACCCAGTACTTC